Listed below are T cell receptor beta chains from one sample, sequenced in a study of cytomegalovirus exposure and HLA in healthy donors. Sequencing was performed with immunoSEQ multiplex PCR; in TCRdb, only in-frame clones are kept and a portion is missing. The table shows over 150,000 clones, with approximately 88% occurring only once. The source material was PBMCs. The receptors were gathered from a woman aged 25 to 39 in good health and CMV-seronegative. The CDR3 runs from the conserved cysteine through the conserved F or W. A D gene is named only where the DNA matches it firmly.

cdr3_aa d_call v_call
CASRPNVGAFSGANVLTF . TRBV2
CASSPYGLAGQETQYF TRBD2 TRBV7-7
CASSYPAGGNTEAFF . TRBV6-6
CASSSVGSSYEQYF . TRBV6-5
CASCSDRSGEQYF . TRBV25-1
CASSLHLGSSYNEQFF . TRBV25-1
CAISVRLENQPQHF . TRBV10-3
CASSEAGQGALGYTF TRBD1 TRBV2
CASSRTGGAGNEQFF TRBD1 TRBV14
CASSPDRGPSGGYTF TRBD1 TRBV6-5
CAGGLAGNYEQYF . TRBV5-8
CASLDGSPFFYEQYF . TRBV2
CASSETGTGRWSYEQYF TRBD1 TRBV25-1
CASSQNLGGAGDEQYF TRBD1 TRBV4-3
CASSRRGARDGELFF . TRBV7-7
CASSPPFSSEAFF . TRBV18
CASSSIPGLYNEQFF . TRBV5-1
CASGPGQGVLDTQYF TRBD1 TRBV6-4
CASSGLRRADTQYF . TRBV5-1
CASSEQAYTEVFF . TRBV6-1
CASSRMVSDEAFF . TRBV10-1
CSVRSGQRAEAFF . TRBV29-1
CASSQERMNTEAFF . TRBV19
CASSLVDRRQVPNTEAFF . TRBV5-1
CASSSRRGTNEKLFF . TRBV18
CASSEPYRVNTEAFF . TRBV10-2
CASSLEARSPYEQYF . TRBV7-2
CASSFTSGRAFGELFF TRBD2 TRBV5-4
CASKAGGALEQFF TRBD2 TRBV4-1